This passage covers 25 T cell receptor beta chains from one sample sequenced in a study of T cells in Graves' hyperthyroidism and ophthalmopathy. Amplification of TCR beta CDR3 regions was performed using RNA transcripts as template. First-round RT-PCR targeting the TCR CDR3 was performed with the HTBI primer set. TCRdb reprocessed the multiplex PCR reads with MiXCR, giving one entry per CDR3 protein. The table records 560,000 or so distinct CDR3 sequences, less than 20% of them present only once. Sequencing was done on a sample of blood. These receptors all stem from a man aged 35 to 55 with Graves' ophthalmopathy.

This clonotype was observed a handful of times. CDR3 bases: TGTGCCAGCAGTCCCGGGACTAGGCCCCAATTGGGGCAGTTCTTC. It yields the protein CASSPGTRPQLGQFF. The chain combines TRBV28 with TRBJ2-1; the match to TRBD2 covers 8 bases. This CDR3 is 15 amino acids long. J lost 12 bases, V lost 5 bases, and 15 bases had no gene match. The germline CDR1 and CDR2 sequences are MDHEN and SYDVKM.

This clonotype was picked up many times. The chain recombines TRBV6-1 with TRBJ2-5; 8 bases agree with TRBD1. Per the germline V gene, CDR1 is MNHNS and CDR2 is SASEGT. After removal of 7 bases from V and 7 bases from J, the junction contained 11 bases not matched to a gene. The CDR3 is made up of 14 amino acids. CDR3 sequence (DNA): TGTGCCAGCACCGCCGGGACAGGAGATCGGACCCAGTACTTC. Amino acid sequence: CASTAGTGDRTQYF.

This clonotype occurred many times. The chain recombines TRBV2 with TRBJ2-7, with D tentatively TRBD2 (6 bases). This CDR3 comprises 13 residues. V was clipped by 2 bases and J by 5 bases, with 10 bases between them. The V gene's germline CDR1 is SNHLY and CDR2 FYNNEI. The CDR3 loop is CASSELRGNEQYF. CDR3 bases: TGTGCCAGCAGTGAACTTCGGGGGAACGAGCAGTACTTC.

This clonotype appeared a few times. The rearrangement uses TRBV27 and TRBJ2-7; no reliable D call. Trimming removed 0 bases at V and 2 bases at J, with 5 bases between. This CDR3 has 13 residues. Germline V gives CDR1 MNHEY, CDR2 SMNVEV (reference sequence). The CDR3: CASSLSSAYEQYF. In DNA form, the CDR3 reads TGTGCCAGCAGTTTATCTTCCGCCTACGAGCAGTACTTC.

This chain uses TRBV30 with TRBJ2-3; 8 nucleotides align to TRBD2. The CDR3 is made up of 16 amino acids. Trimming at V came to 3 bases and at J to 2 bases, leaving 10 bases not matched to a gene. CDR1 is GTSNPN and CDR2 is SVGIG in the germline V gene (reference sequence). Written as DNA, the CDR3 is TGTGCCTGGAGCCAAAATAGCGGGAAGAACACAGATACGCAGTATTTT. It codes for CAWSQNSGKNTDTQYF. The full variable domain, in which reference TRBV30 and TRBJ2-3 provide the parts outside the CDR3, is SQTIHQWPATLVQPVGSPLSLECTVEGTSNPNLYWYRQAAGRGLQLLFYSVGIGQISSEVPQNLSASRPQDRQFILSSKKLLLSDSGFYLCAWSQNSGKNTDTQYFGPGTRLTVL.

For this clonotype: A much larger clone lies a single base off, so this may be a read error. This chain connects TRBV7-3 to TRBJ1-2; TRBD1 matches 7 bases. The germline CDR1 and CDR2 sequences are SGHTA and FQGTGA. The CDR3 totals 15 residues. V was clipped by 5 bases and J by 10 bases; unmatched bases: 16. The chain's CDR3 is CASSPMDRRFGVYTF. The CDR3 coding sequence is TGTGCCAGCAGCCCGATGGACAGGCGTTTTGGTGTCTACACCTTC.

The chain couples TRBV7-9 to TRBJ1-5; 9 nucleotides match TRBD1. CDR3 size: 14 residues. In germline, CDR1 is SEHNR, CDR2 FQNEAQ (reference sequence). V shed 4 bases and J 8 bases; nucleotides not matched to a gene: 6. CDR3 coding DNA: TGTGCCAGCAGCTCGGACAGGGGAGTTGAGCCCCAGCATTTT. Protein sequence: CASSSDRGVEPQHF.

This clonotype was observed a few times. The CDR3 DNA is TGTGCCAGCAGCTTAGCGGGGGGGGGGCGAATTAAGCAGTTCTTC. Residues: CASSLAGGGRIKQFF. V is TRBV7-2 and J is TRBJ2-1, with D perhaps TRBD2 (7 bases). Germline lookup yields CDR1 SGHTA and CDR2 FQGNSA. V was clipped by 0 bases and J by 11 bases, with 17 bases between them. The CDR3 is made up of 15 amino acids.

For this clonotype: A much larger clone differs from this one at a single base, so this may be a read error. The chain employs TRBV7-3 and TRBJ1-1; D unclear. CDR3 length: 13 amino acids. Germline lookup yields CDR1 SGHTA and CDR2 FQGTGA. This chain's CDR3 is CASSPTGMAEALF. DNA of the CDR3: TGTGCCAGCAGCCCTACGGGTATGGCTGAAGCTTTATTT.

With respect to this clonotype: It may be a read error: a sequence one base away is much more abundant. The chain is built from TRBV5-1 and TRBJ2-3; maybe TRBD2 (7 bases). CDR1 SGHRS and CDR2 YFSETQ come from the germline V gene. CDR3 length equals 17 residues. As DNA, the CDR3 is TGCGCCGGCAGCTTGAGTGGGGGGGCGAGTGCCACAGATACGCAGTATTTT. Protein sequence: CAGSLSGGASATDTQYF.

Concerning this clonotype itself: Just one base apart from a much larger clone, this may be a read error. The gene calls are TRBV20-1 and TRBJ2-1; D not certain. Trimming cost V 5 bases and J 10 bases, with 21 bases left between them. Germline values: CDR1 DFQATT, CDR2 SNEGSKA (reference sequence). The CDR3 is made up of 14 amino acids. CDR3: CSALGPPRTNEQFF. Written as DNA, the CDR3 is TGCAGTGCTTTAGGACCCCCCCGGACCAACGAGCAGTTCTTC.

This chain joins TRBV5-1 and TRBJ2-3, with 7 bases identical to TRBD1. The CDR3 covers 15 residues. Germline-derived CDR1 and CDR2 are SGHRS and YFSETQ. The J segment lost 0 bases and the V segment lost 7 bases, leaving 8 bases of the junction unmatched. The DNA of the CDR3 is TGCGCCAGCCTCCCGACAGGGCTAAGCACAGATACGCAGTATTTT. This sequence encodes CASLPTGLSTDTQYF.

This clonotype was counted many times. The J gene is TRBJ2-7, the V gene TRBV2; D gene uncertain. There are 13 residues in the CDR3. Germline assignment: CDR1 SNHLY and CDR2 FYNNEI. Trimming took off 2 bases at V and 3 bases at J, with 8 bases between the two ends. The CDR3 sequence is CASSETDIYEQYF. DNA of the CDR3: TGTGCCAGCAGTGAAACAGACATCTACGAGCAGTACTTC.

This clonotype was detected once. The chain couples TRBV19 to TRBJ2-7, with a weak D call TRBD1 (5 bases). V was trimmed by 3 bases and J by 4 bases, leaving 13 bases between them. Germline CDR1 reads LNHDA; CDR2 reads SQIVND (reference sequence). The CDR3 has 14 residues. CDR3 bases: TGTGCCAGTAGTATTAGGGGTCAGAATTACGAGCAGTACTTC. Protein: CASSIRGQNYEQYF.

V usage is TRBV5-1 and J usage is TRBJ2-2; maybe TRBD2 (5 bases). The V gene lost 3 bases and the J gene lost 6 bases, with 18 bases spanning the gap. CDR3 size: 16 residues. Germline V gives CDR1 SGHRS, CDR2 YFSETQ. CDR3 loop: CASSSDYNRLAGELFF. CDR3 coding DNA: TGCGCCAGCAGCTCCGACTACAACCGCCTTGCCGGGGAGCTGTTTTTT.

This clonotype was seen a single time. V usage is TRBV7-2 and J usage is TRBJ2-1, with 9 bases fitting TRBD2. The ends lost 5 bases at V and 10 bases at J; junction bases unmatched: 12. Per the germline V gene, CDR1 is SGHTA and CDR2 is FQGNSA. The CDR3 length is 15 residues. The CDR3 bases are TGTGCCAGCAGCCCGACTAGCGGCCCGTCCCTGGAGCAGTTCTTC. It codes for CASSPTSGPSLEQFF.

This clonotype was observed a handful of times. The chain couples TRBV10-3 to TRBJ1-3; D might be TRBD1 (5 bases). The CDR3 totals 17 residues. The V and J ends lost 0 bases and 0 bases respectively, with 12 bases between them. CDR1 ENHRY and CDR2 SYGVKD come from the germline V gene. CDR3 sequence: CAISESVGRISGNTIYF. CDR3 DNA: TGTGCCATCAGTGAGTCTGTGGGACGGATCTCTGGAAACACCATATATTTT.

This clonotype was counted ten times or more. The chain links TRBV27 to TRBJ2-7, with TRBD2 matching 9 bases. With V trimmed by 2 bases and J by 1 base, 6 bases remained unmatched. The CDR3 has 16 amino acids. Germline V gene sequence: CDR1 MNHEY, CDR2 SMNVEV (reference sequence). The CDR3 protein is CASSLKGLAGSYEQYF. Here the CDR3 DNA reads TGTGCCAGCAGTTTAAAGGGGCTAGCGGGGTCCTACGAGCAGTACTTC.

This clonotype was seen many times. CDR3 DNA: TGTGCCAGCAGCTTAGACGGGGGCCTTGGACAGCCCCAGCATTTT. It codes for CASSLDGGLGQPQHF. The rearrangement links TRBV7-9 to TRBJ1-5; tentative D call: TRBD1 (6 bases). CDR1 is SEHNR, CDR2 FQNEAQ, per germline (reference sequence). Trimming pared 1 base from V and 7 bases from J, leaving 14 bases between. This CDR3 region has 15 residues.

The V gene is TRBV6-1, the J gene TRBJ2-7; 9 bases line up with TRBD1. Unmatched junction bases numbered 6, after V lost 6 bases and J lost 3 bases. CDR1 MNHNS and CDR2 SASEGT come from the germline V gene. The CDR3 totals 14 residues. CDR3 residues: CASRMGQGNYEQYF. Here the CDR3 DNA reads TGTGCCAGCAGAATGGGACAGGGAAACTACGAGCAGTACTTC.

J is TRBJ2-7 and V is TRBV5-1; D might be TRBD2 (5 bases). Germline V gene lookup returns CDR1 SGHRS and CDR2 YFSETQ. CDR3 length: 13 residues. CDR3 nucleotides: TGCGCGATGATACTGGAGGAGACCTACGAGCAGTACTTC. Its protein product is CAMILEETYEQYF. The full variable domain, its missing parts supplied by reference TRBV5-1 and TRBJ2-7, is KAGVTQTPRYLIKTRGQQVTLSCSPISGHRSVSWYQQTPGQGLQFLFEYFSETQRNKGNFPGRFSGRQFSNSRSEMNVSTLELGDSALYLCAMILEETYEQYFGPGTRLTVT.

V usage is TRBV4-1 and J usage is TRBJ1-2; D is uncertain. This CDR3 is 14 amino acids long. From germline, CDR1 is MGHRA and CDR2 YSYEKL. Trimming removed 2 bases from V and 2 bases from J, with 9 bases in between. In DNA form, the CDR3 reads TGCGCCAGCAGCCAACGACTCGGGAACTATGGCTACACCTTC. This encodes CASSQRLGNYGYTF.

This clonotype was recorded many times. The rearrangement uses TRBV6-2 or TRBV6-3 and TRBJ2-3, with D maybe TRBD2 (5 bases). The CDR3 length is 17 residues. The germline V gene encodes CDR1 MNHEY and CDR2 SVGEGT. Trimming took off 2 bases at V and 2 bases at J, with 17 bases between the two ends. The DNA of the CDR3 is TGTGCCAGCAGTTACGAGCGGCGGGTCCTTCCCACAGATACGCAGTATTTT. It encodes CASSYERRVLPTDTQYF.

The chain combines TRBV28 with TRBJ2-1; D is undetermined. Germline assignment: CDR1 MDHEN and CDR2 SYDVKM. With 6 bases removed from V and 8 bases from J, the gap between germline ends came to 8 bases. The CDR3 has 11 amino acids. The CDR3 loop is CASSRPDEQFF. The CDR3, as DNA: TGTGCCAGCAGCCGCCCGGATGAGCAGTTCTTC.

This clonotype has a handful of counts. The rearrangement joins TRBV6-1 to TRBJ2-1; D may be TRBD1 (5 bases). Germline V gene sequence: CDR1 MNHNS, CDR2 SASEGT. The CDR3 is made up of 12 amino acids. Deletions cut 6 bases from V and 11 bases from J, with 14 bases between. The CDR3: CASRDSTDKQFF. The CDR3 nucleotides read TGTGCCAGCAGGGATTCTACGGACAAGCAGTTCTTC.